This record concerns one T cell receptor beta chain sequence. Its target antigen remains unknown. Base quality data are lacking; no much larger clone is found one base away. These data originate in a study of memory CD4+ T cells and cytomegalovirus serostatus (dated 2019 in TCRdb). For context, the study as a whole: A total of about 33 healthy Belgian adults, of whom 9 were CMV seropositive and about 24 were CMV seronegative, were included in the cohort. CD4+ memory TCRbeta repertoires of a Belgian cohort with known cytomegalovirus serostatus were sequenced in order to replicate a published TCR-based CMV serostatus classifier.

The investigation overall reported the following: For predicting CMV serostatus, the median bootstrapped AUC was about 0.95 using the original framework and almost 0.93 using a US-trained random forest. A median bootstrapped AUC of roughly 0.95 with a 95% CI of 0.76-1.00 was achieved on the Belgian cohort by the original-framework classifier. Of under 200 previously reported CMV-associated TCRbeta sequences, 67 appeared in the CD4+ memory repertoires, each in one to five individuals. The results were read as suggesting that the CMV-associated TCR signature is, for the most part, present in the CD4+ memory repertoire. Only CD4+CD45RO+ memory cells were sequenced, unlike the original study, which covered naive and memory CD4+ and CD8+ populations.

Single viable CD3+CD4+CD8-CD45RO+ cells were sorted as memory CD4+ T cells on a FACSAria II. CMV serostatus was determined with a Roche Elecsys assay detecting serum IgG against CMV pp150, pp28, p38 and p52. Following thawing, total CD4+ T cells were enriched through positive selection using CD4 magnetic microbeads. The samples came from a different study that was designed specifically to examine the CD4+ T cell memory repertoire. Peripheral blood mononuclear cells were isolated and cryopreserved according to standard operating procedures, and serum was kept at -80 degrees C. The staining used CD3-PerCP (BW264/56), CD4-APC (RPA-T4), CD45RO-PE (UCHT1) and CD8-Pacific Orange (3B5) antibodies, and Sytox blue was used to exclude non-viable cells. Including the terminal cysteine and phenylalanine, the CDR3 comprises 15 residues. The sequence is cut down to CDR3 DNA, 45 bases in frame from base 1. Ends trimmed: V by 1 base, J by 7 bases; bases unmatched to a gene: 3. The germline V gene provides CDR1 SGHTA and CDR2 FQGNSA.

The Quick-DNA Microprep Kit was used to extract genomic DNA from the sorted cells. Amplification of TCRbeta DNA was done with the immunoSEQ hsTCRbeta kit, following the protocol from the manufacturer. TCRbeta libraries were sequenced on an Illumina MiSeq instrument. The original pipeline was this. After out-of-frame sequences were removed, around 2,200,000 distinct TCRbeta sequences remained, averaging about 61,000 per individual. Two values were used to score each individual: the count of roughly 150 previously reported CMV-associated TCRbeta sequences and the total count of productive distinct TCRbeta sequences. A beta-binomial model was reimplemented in Python, and random forests from scikit-learn, run with default parameters, were trained on data from the US cohort. On the Belgian cohort, classifier performance was reported as the median AUC, along with percentile confidence intervals, across 10,000 bootstrap iterations. What TCRdb holds here is the immuneACCESS table cut down to in-frame rearrangements. Part of the clones is not present; checked against another copy, under half of the missing clones reflect an unresolved V gene, and the others are unexplained. V, J and clone size derive from that table, while D and trimming were established from the DNA sequence. The sample has about 80,000 clones on record, more than 70% of them singletons. The ten largest clones represent about 0.72% of the sample.

The receptor comes from an adult in good health and CMV-seronegative. The sequencing input was memory CD4+ T cells from blood. Recombination linked TRBV7-2 to TRBJ2-1; TRBD2 fits 11 bases in the junction. The CDR3 region has the sequence CASSLEASGRNEQFF. The sequence in DNA is TGTGCCAGCAGCTTAGAGGCTAGCGGGAGGAATGAGCAGTTCTTC.